The subject of this entry is one TCR beta chain. The target antigen is unknown. Stable hyperthyroidism meant no progression to ophthalmopathy within 18 months of follow-up. PBMCs had their origin in fresh peripheral blood (approximately 10 ml). RNA transcripts served as template for amplifying TCR beta CDR3 sequences. Investigators did first-round RT-PCR with HTBI primers, then second-round multiplex PCR. TCRdb itself ran the multiplex PCR reads through MiXCR, one entry per CDR3 protein. The table shows 20,000 to 25,000 distinct CDR3 sequences, with 48% occurring only once. The CDR3 is made up of 14 amino acids. Germline-derived CDR1 and CDR2 are SGHRS and YFSETQ. V shed 2 bases and J 8 bases; nucleotides not matched to a gene: 5. This entry comes from a study of Graves' ophthalmopathy and Graves' hyperthyroidism. Overall study findings and caveats: A majority of expanded thyroid clonotypes exceeding 0.001 frequency were likewise present in blood.

Sequencing input: peripheral blood. The chain carries TRBV5-1 and TRBJ2-2; 8 nucleotides line up with TRBD2. This TCR was recovered from an adult woman with stable Graves' hyperthyroidism. Here the CDR3 reads CASSFAGGAGELFF. CDR3 sequence (DNA): TGCGCCAGCAGCTTCGCCGGGGGGGCAGGGGAGCTGTTTTTT.